This record looks at one T cell receptor (beta chain) sequence and its context. The antigen is not known. These data are taken from a study of cytomegalovirus exposure and HLA in healthy donors. Study-wide context: The same platform as the 666 first-cohort repertoires was used for the 95 to 150 validation repertoires, a later analysis reported.

Here immunoSEQ multiplex PCR was the method, and the copy in TCRdb shows in-frame clones only, minus some. The sample has roughly 120,000 clones, around 94% seen once. General study findings and limits: Later, an analysis found that TCR clusters from the first cohort tended to co-occur in the 120 or so validation repertoires. CMV antigen specificity of three CMV-associated chains was confirmed in vitro.

CDR1 is LNHDA, CDR2 SQIVND, per germline (reference sequence). Trimming took off 4 bases at V and 4 bases at J, with 17 bases between the two ends. The CDR3 is 15 residues long. The TCR comes from a woman younger than 35 in good health and CMV-seronegative. V usage is TRBV19 and J usage is TRBJ2-7; weak D call: TRBD1 (5 bases). Sequencing was carried out using PBMCs. The CDR3 spells CASSTDSAPVYEQYF. In DNA, the CDR3 is TGTGCCAGTAGTACAGACAGTGCCCCTGTATACGAGCAGTACTTC.